One and the same sample provided the 17 T cell receptor beta chains below, sequenced in a study of blood T cell repertoires in COVID-19. Assay: immunoSEQ multiplex PCR; the TCRdb copy retains only in-frame clones and omits some. The sample contains 310,000 or so clones, 91% of which appear only once. The sequenced sample consisted of peripheral blood. The receptors shown here come from a woman in her thirties with COVID-19, enrolled during active disease.

The rearrangement joins TRBV29-1 to TRBJ2-5; D possibly corresponds to TRBD2 (5 bases). Germline V gene data show CDR1 as SQVTM and CDR2 as ANQGSEA. Between the trimmed V and J ends, which lost 3 bases and 4 bases, there was a span of 9 bases. This CDR3 is built from 12 residues. The CDR3 sequence is CSVERAPETQYF. As DNA, the CDR3 is TGCAGCGTTGAGAGGGCCCCAGAGACCCAGTACTTC.

The rearrangement uses TRBV27 and TRBJ2-7, with D possibly being TRBD2 (6 bases). The germline gives CDR1 MNHEY, CDR2 SMNVEV (reference sequence). V was cut by 3 bases and J by 3 bases, with 9 bases left in between. The CDR3 covers 13 residues. CDR3 amino acids: CASSFGRDYEQYF. CDR3 nucleotide sequence: TGTGCCAGCAGTTTCGGGCGGGACTACGAGCAGTACTTC.

The chain uses TRBV6-2 or TRBV6-3 and TRBJ1-2, with D unclear. Trimming cost V 6 bases and J 3 bases, with 26 bases left between them. Germline V gene sequence: CDR1 MNHEY, CDR2 SVGEGT. The CDR3 has 18 amino acids. This CDR3 reads CASSPVGSLSRRDYGYTF. DNA for the CDR3: TGTGCCAGCAGCCCTGTTGGGTCGTTGTCCCGGCGGGACTATGGCTACACCTTC.

This chain links TRBV7-9 with TRBJ1-1, with no clear D. The CDR3 extends over 13 amino acids. The germline CDR1 and CDR2 sequences are SEHNR and FQNEAQ (reference sequence). V was clipped by 6 bases and J by 2 bases, with 10 bases between them. CDR3 sequence: CASSSGSNTEAFF. Here the CDR3 DNA reads TGTGCCAGCAGTTCCGGTTCCAACACTGAAGCTTTCTTT.

The chain employs TRBV7-2 and TRBJ1-1; perhaps TRBD1 as D (6 bases). This CDR3 is built from 14 residues. V was trimmed by 2 bases and J by 7 bases, leaving 14 bases between them. The germline gives CDR1 SGHTA, CDR2 FQGNSA. The CDR3 loop reads CASSLRTEDGEAFF. CDR3 DNA: TGTGCCAGCAGCTTAAGGACAGAGGACGGTGAAGCTTTCTTT.

The chain couples TRBV3-1 (or the pseudogene TRBV3-2) to TRBJ2-7; tentative D call: TRBD2 (6 bases). Per germline, CDR1 LGHDT and CDR2 YNNKEL (reference sequence). The CDR3 is 13 amino acids. The V and J ends lost 8 bases and 3 bases respectively, with 14 bases between them. The CDR3 bases are TGTGCCAGCCGCGGGGACCGCAACTACGAGCAGTACTTC. It is translated as CASRGDRNYEQYF.

The chain carries TRBV2 and TRBJ1-5, with TRBD1 matching 8 bases. V was clipped by 6 bases and J by 4 bases; unmatched bases: 14. The germline gives CDR1 SNHLY, CDR2 FYNNEI. This CDR3 contains 17 residues. CDR3 in DNA: TGTGCCAGCAGCGAGATGTTTACCAGGGGGCGAAATCAGCCCCAGCATTTT. Translated, it gives CASSEMFTRGRNQPQHF.

V is TRBV5-4 and J is TRBJ2-1; 8 nucleotides align to TRBD2. The CDR3 has 15 residues. Germline V CDR1 and CDR2: SGHNT, YYREEE (reference sequence). Trimming removed 0 bases from V and 4 bases from J; junction bases left unmatched: 3. CDR3 residues: CASSLELAGYNEQFF. The CDR3 DNA sequence: TGTGCCAGCAGCTTGGAGCTAGCGGGTTACAATGAGCAGTTCTTC.

This rearrangement joins TRBV9 to TRBJ2-3, with D unclear. V shed 1 base and J shed 0 bases, with 9 bases lying between them. The CDR3 totals 15 residues. Germline assignment: CDR1 SGDLS and CDR2 YYNGEE. This CDR3 reads CASSVQALSTDTQYF. Written as DNA, the CDR3 is TGTGCCAGCAGCGTACAAGCGTTGAGCACAGATACGCAGTATTTT.

V usage is TRBV2 and J usage is TRBJ2-3; TRBD2 aligns across 9 bases. The V gene's germline CDR1 is SNHLY and CDR2 FYNNEI. The CDR3 spans 13 residues. The V gene end was trimmed by 8 bases and the J gene end by 4 bases; junction bases not matched to a gene: 4. CDR3 DNA: TGTGCCAGCTTACTAGCGGGCGCAGATACGCAGTATTTT. Its translation: CASLLAGADTQYF.

The CDR3 loop reads CASSQGGGATYEQYF. The DNA for the CDR3 is TGTGCCAGCAGCCAAGGCGGTGGAGCGACCTACGAGCAGTACTTC. The chain is built from TRBV3-1 (or the pseudogene TRBV3-2) and TRBJ2-7, with D unresolved. The CDR3 runs to 15 residues. Germline V gene lookup returns CDR1 LGHDT and CDR2 YNNKEL (reference sequence). V lost 1 base to trimming and J lost 2 bases, with 12 bases between them.

The rearrangement joins TRBV10-2 to TRBJ2-3, with 7 bases fitting TRBD1. Germline values: CDR1 WSHSY, CDR2 SAAADI. Unmatched junction bases numbered 4, after V lost 4 bases and J lost 0 bases. This CDR3 spans 15 amino acids. The CDR3 sequence: CASSGKGASTDTQYF. The CDR3 nucleotides are TGCGCCAGCAGTGGGAAGGGGGCGAGCACAGATACGCAGTATTTT.

The chain has TRBV3-1 (or the pseudogene TRBV3-2) and TRBJ1-5; unclear D gene. CDR3 size: 18 residues. Trimming took 0 bases from V and 1 from J, leaving 16 bases between them. Germline CDR1 and CDR2: LGHDT and YNNKEL (reference sequence). DNA for the CDR3: TGTGCCAGCAGCCAAGAAGTGAACACGGGATACAGCAATCAGCCCCAGCATTTT. Protein sequence: CASSQEVNTGYSNQPQHF.

The V gene is TRBV7-2, the J gene TRBJ2-3; D gene ambiguous. The V end lost 2 bases, the J end lost 2 bases, and 5 bases lay between the germline ends. There are 13 residues in the CDR3. Germline assignment: CDR1 SGHTA and CDR2 FQGNSA. The CDR3 reads CASSLLNTDTQYF. CDR3 DNA sequence: TGTGCCAGCAGCTTACTTAACACAGATACGCAGTATTTT.

The V gene is TRBV6-5, the J gene TRBJ1-1; 9 bases line up with TRBD1. Germline-derived CDR1 and CDR2 are MNHEY and SVGAGI. This CDR3 comprises 13 residues. Trimming took 6 bases from V and 5 from J; bases not matched to a gene: 4. DNA of the CDR3: TGTGCCAGCAGCACAGGGGGCTGGACTGAAGCTTTCTTT. This gives the protein CASSTGGWTEAFF.

Notes on this clone: Different DNA sequences within this sample yield the same CDR3. The V and J genes are TRBV5-1 and TRBJ1-3; 8 bases line up with TRBD1. Looked up from germline, CDR1 is SGHRS and CDR2 is YFSETQ. The CDR3 loop spans 16 amino acids. Trimming cost V 4 bases and J 0 bases; bases outside gene matches: 6. The CDR3 sequence: CASSMTGTGSGNTIYF. For the CDR3, the DNA is TGCGCCAGCAGCATGACCGGGACAGGCTCTGGAAACACCATATATTTT.

The chain combines TRBV7-3 with TRBJ2-1; possible D gene TRBD2, 6 bases. V lost 1 base and J 4 bases, leaving 14 bases between the germline ends. This CDR3 is 16 amino acids long. The V gene's germline CDR1 is SGHTA and CDR2 FQGTGA. The CDR3 DNA sequence: TGTGCCAGCAGCTTAAATGGCGGGACTTTTTACAATGAGCAGTTCTTC. This gives the protein CASSLNGGTFYNEQFF.